A selection of T cell receptor beta chains follows, all from one sample in a study of T cell responses to AZD1222 COVID-19 vaccine. Assay used: immunoSEQ multiplex PCR; TCRdb lists only in-frame clones, some missing. The data contain about 160,000 clones, around 87% of them singletons. Sequences were derived from peripheral blood, sampled 28 days after the second AZD1222 dose. These receptors all come from an adult who received the AZD1222 COVID-19 vaccine. Both conserved end residues are part of each CDR3. The D gene is left open where the match is weak. The size of a clone is reported for some rows only, either as once, few or many, or as a class for expanded clones.

j_call: TRBJ1-1
clone_size: once
v_call: TRBV30
d_call: .
cdr3_nt: TGTGCCTGGACGACCGACAGTATGAACACTGAAGCTTTCTTT
cdr3_aa: CAWTTDSMNTEAFF

j_call: TRBJ1-5
clone_size: .
v_call: TRBV19
d_call: .
cdr3_nt: TGTGCCAGTAGTATCCCCCCCCAGGGGAGTCAGCCCCAGCATTTT
cdr3_aa: CASSIPPQGSQPQHF

j_call: TRBJ1-6
clone_size: .
v_call: TRBV10-3
d_call: .
cdr3_nt: TGTGCCATCAGTGAGGTTAGCTCCTATAATTCACCCCTCCACTTT
cdr3_aa: CAISEVSSYNSPLHF

j_call: TRBJ2-2
clone_size: .
v_call: TRBV6-6
d_call: .
cdr3_nt: TGTGCCAGCAGTTCCGGGGGCTCCACCGGGGAGCTGTTTTTT
cdr3_aa: CASSSGGSTGELFF

j_call: TRBJ1-1
clone_size: .
v_call: TRBV5-6
d_call: .
cdr3_nt: TGTGCCAGCAGCTGGGGCCGGGGAACTGAAGCTTTCTTT
cdr3_aa: CASSWGRGTEAFF

j_call: TRBJ2-3
clone_size: .
v_call: TRBV7-9
d_call: .
cdr3_nt: TGTGCCAGCAGCCCCCACGGCGCTAGCTATAGCACAGATACGCAGTATTTT
cdr3_aa: CASSPHGASYSTDTQYF

j_call: TRBJ1-1
clone_size: .
v_call: TRBV6-5
d_call: .
cdr3_nt: TGTGCCATCGGGTCACCCACACTGATTCCTGAAGCTTTCTTT
cdr3_aa: CAIGSPTLIPEAFF

j_call: TRBJ1-1
clone_size: .
v_call: TRBV5-5
d_call: .
cdr3_nt: TGTGCCAGCAGCTCGTGGACACCCAACACTGAAGCTTTCTTT
cdr3_aa: CASSSWTPNTEAFF

j_call: TRBJ1-1
clone_size: .
v_call: TRBV13
d_call: .
cdr3_nt: TGTGCCAGCAGCCTCAGGGCCGAAGCTTTCTTT
cdr3_aa: CASSLRAEAFF

j_call: TRBJ2-7
clone_size: .
v_call: TRBV30
d_call: .
cdr3_nt: TGTGCCTGGAGTCTCCCTCGCGGGGAGCAGTACTTC
cdr3_aa: CAWSLPRGEQYF

j_call: TRBJ1-6
clone_size: .
v_call: TRBV6-2/TRBV6-3
d_call: .
cdr3_nt: TGTGCCAGCAGTTACCCCAACGTGGGGAGTAGATTCACCGGCCTCCACTTT
cdr3_aa: CASSYPNVGSRFTGLHF

j_call: TRBJ1-2
clone_size: .
v_call: TRBV5-4
d_call: .
cdr3_nt: TGTGCCAGCAGCTCCTTTTTCGGGGACCGAGCTAACTATGGCTACACCTTC
cdr3_aa: CASSSFFGDRANYGYTF

j_call: TRBJ1-1
clone_size: .
v_call: TRBV7-9
d_call: .
cdr3_nt: TGTGCCAGCAGCCAAGGTGGAAACACTGAAGCTTTCTTT
cdr3_aa: CASSQGGNTEAFF

j_call: TRBJ2-2
clone_size: .
v_call: TRBV21-1
d_call: .
cdr3_nt: TGTGCCAGCAGCAAATTTCCATGGCACACCGGGGAGCTGTTTTTT
cdr3_aa: CASSKFPWHTGELFF

j_call: TRBJ1-4
clone_size: .
v_call: TRBV24-1
d_call: .
cdr3_nt: TGTGCCACCAGTGATTTGGGATATATACTGGGGGAGGTGATGAATGAAAAACTGTTTTTT
cdr3_aa: CATSDLGYILGEVMNEKLFF

j_call: TRBJ2-7
clone_size: .
v_call: TRBV29-1
d_call: .
cdr3_nt: TGCAGCGTGGACACGAACTACGAGCAGTACTTC
cdr3_aa: CSVDTNYEQYF

j_call: TRBJ2-3
clone_size: .
v_call: TRBV7-9
d_call: .
cdr3_nt: TGTGCCAGCAGCTTCGGGGGCTATTTGCGCACAGATACGCAGTATTTT
cdr3_aa: CASSFGGYLRTDTQYF

j_call: TRBJ2-3
clone_size: .
v_call: TRBV6-5
d_call: .
cdr3_nt: TGTGCCAGCAGTCGAGGGGGCACAGATACGCAGTATTTT
cdr3_aa: CASSRGGTDTQYF

j_call: TRBJ1-2
clone_size: .
v_call: TRBV12-5
d_call: .
cdr3_nt: TGTGCTAGTGGCCCGACAGATTATGGCTACACCTTC
cdr3_aa: CASGPTDYGYTF

j_call: TRBJ1-6
clone_size: .
v_call: TRBV11-2
d_call: .
cdr3_nt: TGTGCCAGCAGCTTGTATAGCTCCTATAATTCACCCCTCCACTTT
cdr3_aa: CASSLYSSYNSPLHF

j_call: TRBJ1-5
clone_size: .
v_call: TRBV2
d_call: .
cdr3_nt: TGTGCCAGCACCCCAACCCAGGGCAGGCAGCCCCAGCATTTT
cdr3_aa: CASTPTQGRQPQHF

j_call: TRBJ1-2
clone_size: few
v_call: TRBV7-2
d_call: .
cdr3_nt: TGTGCCAGCAGCTTGGACTCTAACTATGGCTACACCTTC
cdr3_aa: CASSLDSNYGYTF

j_call: TRBJ1-2
clone_size: .
v_call: TRBV5-1
d_call: .
cdr3_nt: TGCGCCAGCAGCTTGGGTCAGGGGCGCCAAACCAATGGCTACACCTTC
cdr3_aa: CASSLGQGRQTNGYTF

j_call: TRBJ1-1
clone_size: .
v_call: TRBV9
d_call: .
cdr3_nt: TGTGCCAGCAGCCCCCAAGGAGGGGGGAACACTGAAGCTTTCTTT
cdr3_aa: CASSPQGGGNTEAFF

j_call: TRBJ1-2
clone_size: .
v_call: TRBV7-2
d_call: .
cdr3_nt: TGTGCCAGCAGCTTTGGCCTCTACGGCTACACCTTC
cdr3_aa: CASSFGLYGYTF

j_call: TRBJ1-2
clone_size: .
v_call: TRBV20-1
d_call: .
cdr3_nt: TGCAGTGCTAGTGCGGGATTGCGTCCCTCTAATGGCTACACCTTC
cdr3_aa: CSASAGLRPSNGYTF

j_call: TRBJ2-7
clone_size: .
v_call: TRBV4-3
d_call: TRBD2
cdr3_nt: TGCGCCAGCAGCCAAGAAGCTGCGCCGGGAGGTTTAAACGAGCAGTACTTC
cdr3_aa: CASSQEAAPGGLNEQYF

j_call: TRBJ2-3
clone_size: .
v_call: TRBV6-2/TRBV6-3
d_call: TRBD2
cdr3_nt: TGTGCCAGCACCCCACCCGAAGGACCGGGACTAGCGGGGCCCCGAGACACAGATACGCAGTATTTT
cdr3_aa: CASTPPEGPGLAGPRDTDTQYF

j_call: TRBJ1-1
clone_size: .
v_call: TRBV6-2/TRBV6-3
d_call: .
cdr3_nt: TGTGCCAGCAGCGATAGGACGGCGAACACTGAAGCTTTCTTT
cdr3_aa: CASSDRTANTEAFF

j_call: TRBJ2-3
clone_size: .
v_call: TRBV28
d_call: .
cdr3_nt: TGTGCCAGCACCTCGGGGGCTGTCAATGGGGGACGGACGCAGTATTTT
cdr3_aa: CASTSGAVNGGRTQYF

j_call: TRBJ2-5
clone_size: .
v_call: TRBV7-8
d_call: .
cdr3_nt: TGTGCCAGCAGCTTAAAGGGCACAGGGAGCCAGTACTTC
cdr3_aa: CASSLKGTGSQYF

j_call: TRBJ2-5
clone_size: .
v_call: TRBV12-3/TRBV12-4
d_call: .
cdr3_nt: TGTGCCAGCAGTGTGTCCTCCCAAGAGACCCAGTACTTC
cdr3_aa: CASSVSSQETQYF

j_call: TRBJ2-5
clone_size: .
v_call: TRBV12-3/TRBV12-4
d_call: .
cdr3_nt: TGTGCCAGCAGTTTACTGGGCGAGACCCAGTACTTC
cdr3_aa: CASSLLGETQYF

j_call: TRBJ2-1
clone_size: .
v_call: TRBV19
d_call: TRBD2
cdr3_nt: TGTGCCAGTAGTCCTCGACTAGCGGGGGGAACGAGAGGGAATGAGCAGTTCTTC
cdr3_aa: CASSPRLAGGTRGNEQFF

j_call: TRBJ1-4
clone_size: .
v_call: TRBV9
d_call: .
cdr3_nt: TGTGCCAGCAGTGGAGAAGGGCGGAGGGAAAAACTGTTTTTT
cdr3_aa: CASSGEGRREKLFF

j_call: TRBJ1-1
clone_size: once
v_call: TRBV19
d_call: TRBD1
cdr3_nt: TGTGCCGCAGGGGGGGGCCGGCTCATGAACACTGAAGCTTTCTTT
cdr3_aa: CAAGGGRLMNTEAFF

j_call: TRBJ1-6
clone_size: .
v_call: TRBV5-6
d_call: TRBD1
cdr3_nt: TGTGCCAGCAGCGTCGACAGGGCACGTTCACCCCTCCACTTT
cdr3_aa: CASSVDRARSPLHF

j_call: TRBJ2-1
clone_size: .
v_call: TRBV12-3/TRBV12-4
d_call: .
cdr3_nt: TGTGCCAGCAGTTTCGTGAAAGAGCAGTTCTTC
cdr3_aa: CASSFVKEQFF

j_call: TRBJ2-2
clone_size: .
v_call: TRBV30
d_call: .
cdr3_nt: TGTGCCTGGAGAATAGGCCACAGTATGGCCGGGGAGCTGTTTTTT
cdr3_aa: CAWRIGHSMAGELFF

j_call: TRBJ2-7
clone_size: once
v_call: TRBV5-1
d_call: .
cdr3_nt: TGCGCCAGCAGCTTGGAGGGGGGGTTTGCGTACGAGCAGTACTTC
cdr3_aa: CASSLEGGFAYEQYF

j_call: TRBJ2-7
clone_size: .
v_call: TRBV7-2
d_call: .
cdr3_nt: TGTGCCAGCAGCCGTGCCCCGACTGCGTACGAGCAGTACTTC
cdr3_aa: CASSRAPTAYEQYF

j_call: TRBJ1-6
clone_size: .
v_call: TRBV4-3
d_call: .
cdr3_nt: TGCGCCAGCAGCCAAGACGAGAGGAGAAATTCACCCCTCCACTTT
cdr3_aa: CASSQDERRNSPLHF

j_call: TRBJ1-4
clone_size: .
v_call: TRBV10-2
d_call: TRBD1
cdr3_nt: TGCGCCAGCAGTGACAGGGGGCTCATTTATGAAAAACTGTTTTTT
cdr3_aa: CASSDRGLIYEKLFF

j_call: TRBJ2-3
clone_size: .
v_call: TRBV29-1
d_call: .
cdr3_nt: TGCAGCGTTGATGGGGCGGTCGCAGATACGCAGTATTTT
cdr3_aa: CSVDGAVADTQYF

j_call: TRBJ1-1
clone_size: .
v_call: TRBV9
d_call: TRBD1
cdr3_nt: TGTGCCAGCAGCGGTACAGGGGATTGGGACACTGAAGCTTTCTTT
cdr3_aa: CASSGTGDWDTEAFF

j_call: TRBJ1-2
clone_size: .
v_call: TRBV13
d_call: .
cdr3_nt: TGTGCCAGCAGCTTAGGGAATCGGGGCGGTGGCTACACCTTC
cdr3_aa: CASSLGNRGGGYTF

j_call: TRBJ1-2
clone_size: .
v_call: TRBV7-2
d_call: TRBD1
cdr3_nt: TGTGCCAGCAGTCGGGAGGGGGCGAAGGCCCCACTTGGCTACACCTTC
cdr3_aa: CASSREGAKAPLGYTF

j_call: TRBJ1-3
clone_size: .
v_call: TRBV6-2/TRBV6-3
d_call: TRBD1
cdr3_nt: TGTGCCAGCAGCAATCTGGGACAGGCCCGGCGGAATGGAAACACCATATATTTT
cdr3_aa: CASSNLGQARRNGNTIYF

j_call: TRBJ2-7
clone_size: .
v_call: TRBV9
d_call: .
cdr3_nt: TGTGCCAGCAGCGTATCGGACGGGAGCGAGCAGTACTTC
cdr3_aa: CASSVSDGSEQYF

j_call: TRBJ1-2
clone_size: .
v_call: TRBV27
d_call: TRBD1
cdr3_nt: TGTGCCAGCAGTATAGGGGGCTTCGGTGGCTACACCTTC
cdr3_aa: CASSIGGFGGYTF

j_call: TRBJ1-2
clone_size: once
v_call: TRBV27
d_call: TRBD1
cdr3_nt: TGTGCTAGCGGGTCCGGGACAGGGGTTTTTGTCTATGGCTACACCTTC
cdr3_aa: CASGSGTGVFVYGYTF

j_call: TRBJ1-1
clone_size: few
v_call: TRBV7-2
d_call: .
cdr3_nt: TGTGCCAGCAGTTCAGTAATGAACACTGAAGCTTTCTTT
cdr3_aa: CASSSVMNTEAFF

j_call: TRBJ2-7
clone_size: .
v_call: TRBV5-4
d_call: .
cdr3_nt: TGTGCCAGCAGCCTTATGGGGACCTACGAGCAGTACTTC
cdr3_aa: CASSLMGTYEQYF

j_call: TRBJ1-1
clone_size: .
v_call: TRBV6-5
d_call: TRBD1
cdr3_nt: TGTGCCAGCAGTTACCCCGGGACAGATAACACTGAAGCTTTCTTT
cdr3_aa: CASSYPGTDNTEAFF

j_call: TRBJ1-2
clone_size: .
v_call: TRBV6-2/TRBV6-3
d_call: .
cdr3_nt: TGTGCCAGCAGTTATACCGTAACGCCCCGGGTCAGGAGAAACTATGGCTACACCTTC
cdr3_aa: CASSYTVTPRVRRNYGYTF

j_call: TRBJ2-7
clone_size: .
v_call: TRBV7-2
d_call: .
cdr3_nt: TGTGCCAGCAGCTTACTAACGGCTTACGAGCAGTACTTC
cdr3_aa: CASSLLTAYEQYF

j_call: TRBJ1-3
clone_size: .
v_call: TRBV29-1
d_call: .
cdr3_nt: TGCAGCGTTGACTCCGAGGATCCTGGAAACACCATATATTTT
cdr3_aa: CSVDSEDPGNTIYF